This T cell receptor (beta chain) was sequenced for a study of T cells in Graves' hyperthyroidism and ophthalmopathy. Overall study results and limits: Ophthalmopathy could be told apart from stable hyperthyroidism with a 13 V-J model.

This clonotype was observed many times. The antigen is unknown. Using RNA transcripts as the source, TCR beta CDR3 regions were amplified. HTBI primers were used for first-round RT-PCR of the TCR CDR3. TCRdb itself ran the multiplex PCR reads through MiXCR, one entry per CDR3 protein. The table has some 510,000 distinct CDR3 sequences, under 25% seen once. Germline CDR1 reads SGHAT; CDR2 reads FQNNGV. V lost 6 bases and J lost 6; bases outside the gene matches: 5. The CDR3 totals 12 residues. The J gene is TRBJ2-7, the V gene TRBV11-2; 7 bases fit TRBD1. This clonotype originated in a man aged 18 to 30 with Graves' hyperthyroidism. The sample consisted of blood. The CDR3 region has the DNA TGTGCCAGCAGGGGGACAGTCCTCGAGCAGTACTTC. It encodes CASRGTVLEQYF. Supplemented by reference TRBV11-2 and TRBJ2-7, the full variable domain reads EAGVAQSPRYKIIEKRQSVAFWCNPISGHATLYWYQQILGQGPKLLIQFQNNGVVDDSQLPKDRFSAERLKGVDSTLKIQPAKLEDSAVYLCASRGTVLEQYFGPGTRLTVT.